This T cell receptor beta chain was documented in a study of shared clonotypes between healthy human individuals. Positively selected for CCR7, the CD45RO-negative cells used as naive CD8 cells excluded terminally differentiated effector memory CD45RA+ cells. CDR1 LNHNV and CDR2 YYDKDF come from the germline V gene (reference sequence). This CDR3 has 15 residues. Trimming removed 1 base from V and 7 bases from J; junction bases left unmatched: 6. General study points: It was expected that sequencing depth would affect clonotype sharing among donors. Depth was large, yet rarefaction showed that sorted-subset sequencing was incomplete.

A word on this clone: Its specificity is unknown.

Generated by immunoSEQ multiplex PCR, the TCRdb table keeps only in-frame clones and is missing some. This sample has about 2.1 million clones, with 93% found just once. The sequence came from a man in his late teens or twenties in good health. Some clones in this sample may be carry-over from other donors' samples. The chain uses TRBV15 and TRBJ2-3, with 9 positions matching TRBD2. Sequenced material: naive CD8+ T cells from PBMCs. CDR3 protein: CATSRVVAGVHTQYF. In DNA form, the CDR3 reads TGTGCCACCAGCAGAGTGGTAGCGGGAGTACATACGCAGTATTTT.